Listed below are T cell receptor beta chains from one sample, sequenced in a study of blood T cell repertoires in COVID-19. The assay was immunoSEQ multiplex PCR, and TCRdb's table has in-frame clones only and misses some. The table lists around 270,000 clones, roughly 88% of them singletons. Sequenced material: PBMCs or T cells enriched from blood (not recorded which). These TCRs come from a woman between 35 and 50 years old who had been exposed to COVID-19. CDR3s include the opening cysteine and the closing phenylalanine or tryptophan. The D gene is left open where the match is weak. Size tells how often a clone was seen (once, few, many) or the class of an expanded clone, and some rows leave it out.

J gene	clone size	D gene	V gene	CDR3 protein	CDR3 DNA
TRBJ1-5	-	TRBD1	TRBV28	CASLASRGTASNQPQHF	TGTGCCAGCCTTGCTTCCCGTGGGACAGCTAGCAATCAGCCCCAGCATTTT
TRBJ2-1	-	-	TRBV6-5	CASSYGGNEQFF	TGTGCCAGCAGTTACGGAGGCAATGAGCAGTTCTTC
TRBJ2-2	-	-	TRBV4-3	CASSQAGVNTGELFF	TGCGCCAGCAGCCAAGCAGGGGTGAACACCGGGGAGCTGTTTTTT
TRBJ2-3	once	-	TRBV15	CATSRDWTNPPSTDTQYF	TGTGCCACCAGCAGAGATTGGACAAACCCACCATCCACAGATACGCAGTATTTT
TRBJ2-6	-	-	TRBV6-2/TRBV6-3	CASSYVGSGANVLTF	TGTGCCAGCAGTTACGTCGGCTCTGGGGCCAACGTCCTGACTTTC
TRBJ2-7	-	-	TRBV6-5	CASSYSPAYEQYF	TGTGCCAGCAGTTACTCCCCGGCCTACGAGCAGTACTTC
TRBJ1-1	-	-	TRBV29-1	CSVRSLLSGTEAFF	TGCAGCGTTCGCAGTCTCCTCTCGGGCACTGAAGCTTTCTTT
TRBJ1-6	-	-	TRBV28	CASSAGIYSPLHF	TGTGCCAGCAGTGCAGGCATATATTCACCCCTCCACTTT
TRBJ2-6	-	TRBD1	TRBV24-1	CATSLGQGASGANVLTF	TGTGCCACCAGCCTCGGTCAGGGGGCCTCTGGGGCCAACGTCCTGACTTTC
TRBJ2-5	-	TRBD1	TRBV4-1	CASSQDAQGARETQYF	TGCGCCAGCAGCCAAGATGCACAGGGGGCTCGGGAGACCCAGTACTTC
TRBJ2-2	few	TRBD2	TRBV6-2/TRBV6-3	CASSTLAGAGELFF	TGTGCCAGCAGTACATTAGCGGGGGCCGGGGAGCTGTTTTTT
TRBJ1-4	few	TRBD1	TRBV7-2	CASSLKTGNNEKLFF	TGTGCCAGCAGCTTGAAGACAGGGAACAATGAAAAACTGTTTTTT
TRBJ1-6	-	-	TRBV4-1	CASSQDIYGPGRNSPLHF	TGCGCCAGCAGCCAAGATATATACGGGCCCGGGAGGAATTCACCCCTCCACTTT
TRBJ1-3	-	-	TRBV28	CASSWARAAGNTIYF	TGTGCCAGCAGTTGGGCGAGGGCTGCTGGAAACACCATATATTTT
TRBJ2-2	once	-	TRBV11-3	CASSLRRGATGELFF	TGTGCCAGCAGCTTAAGGCGGGGAGCCACCGGGGAGCTGTTTTTT
TRBJ1-1	-	-	TRBV4-3	CASSQDMLSEAFF	TGCGCCAGCAGCCAAGATATGTTATCTGAAGCTTTCTTT
TRBJ2-5	few	TRBD2	TRBV7-2	CASSLTSAQETQYF	TGTGCCAGCAGCTTGACTAGCGCCCAAGAGACCCAGTACTTC
TRBJ2-7	-	TRBD2	TRBV6-5	CASSLTSGGYEQYF	TGTGCCAGCAGTTTGACTAGCGGGGGGTACGAGCAGTACTTC
TRBJ2-1	-	TRBD1	TRBV5-5	CASSSTGVGYNEQFF	TGTGCCAGCAGCTCGACAGGGGTTGGGTACAATGAGCAGTTCTTC
TRBJ1-2	-	-	TRBV28	CATPAASGGNYGYTF	TGTGCCACCCCAGCGGCCTCCGGTGGTAACTATGGCTACACCTTC
TRBJ2-7	-	-	TRBV7-8	CASSLGPLYEQYF	TGTGCCAGCAGCTTAGGTCCCCTCTACGAGCAGTACTTC
TRBJ1-1	-	-	TRBV11-2	CASSTDRNTEAFF	TGTGCCAGCAGCACGGACAGGAACACTGAAGCTTTCTTT
TRBJ1-5	-	-	TRBV7-9	CASSFDGENQPQHF	TGTGCCAGCAGCTTCGACGGGGAGAATCAGCCCCAGCATTTT
TRBJ1-4	few	-	TRBV6-5	CASRSRGRNEKLFF	TGTGCCAGCAGAAGTCGAGGAAGGAATGAAAAACTGTTTTTT
TRBJ2-2	-	-	TRBV13	CASSLPRQGGNTGELFF	TGTGCCAGCAGCTTACCCCGACAGGGAGGGAACACCGGGGAGCTGTTTTTT
TRBJ1-2	many	TRBD1	TRBV7-3	CASSLGQGSGGYTF	TGTGCCAGCAGCTTAGGACAGGGAAGCGGGGGCTACACCTTC